This T cell receptor beta chain was recorded in a study of blood T cells in healthy people across ages. For the second PCR, which ran for roughly 6 to 11 cycles, a sample-barcoded 5' primer and a J-beta primer mix were used. TCRdb re-derived calls from the 5' RACE reads in MiXCR, one entry per CDR3 protein. Altogether fewer than 750,000 distinct CDR3 sequences are present, around 52% being singletons, with the ten largest covering about 13%. This CDR3 spans 13 amino acids. With 1 base removed from V and 3 bases from J, the gap between germline ends came to 7 bases. Germline assignment: CDR1 PRHDT and CDR2 FYEKMQ (reference sequence).

The sequencing input was blood. The chain combines TRBV13 with TRBJ2-7; the D is unclear. The sequence was collected from a woman older than 75 in good health. The CDR3 bases are TGTGCCAGCAGCTTAGATCGATACTACGAGCAGTACTTC. Its translation is CASSLDRYYEQYF.